This is a list of T cell receptor beta chains from one sample in a study of graft-versus-host responses after intestinal transplantation. Clones were sequenced by immunoSEQ multiplex PCR, and TCRdb holds only the in-frame ones, with some missing. The sample holds roughly 40,000 clones, about 91% seen once. Sequenced material: PBMCs, taken 524 days after transplant. The receptors here all came from a human patient who received an intestinal transplant, so some T cells may come from the graft donor. Each CDR3 is given without its conserved first and last residue. D genes are given only for firm matches.

D gene	J gene	V gene	CDR3 protein
TRBD1	TRBJ2-1	TRBV9	ASSVKLTGTNEQF
.	TRBJ1-2	TRBV7-6	ASSSTGDYGYT
.	TRBJ1-3	TRBV19	ASRIGATAENTIY
.	TRBJ2-1	TRBV18	ASSPPVSSSYNEQF
.	TRBJ2-5	TRBV10-3	AISEGGGEAQY
TRBD1	TRBJ1-1	TRBV11-2	ASSLKTGGSTEAF
.	TRBJ2-2	TRBV9	ASSVEANAGELF
TRBD1	TRBJ2-7	TRBV6-1	ASSGRTGVVSYEQY
TRBD2	TRBJ2-1	TRBV29-1	SVGLARNEQF
.	TRBJ2-1	TRBV9	ASSTRTGTSRDEQF
.	TRBJ2-1	TRBV28	ASTWRGFNEQF
.	TRBJ2-7	TRBV5-5	ASSLTAYEQY
.	TRBJ2-1	TRBV7-9	ASSLGLGDNEQF
TRBD2	TRBJ2-1	TRBV9	ASSVRSGRVNEQF
.	TRBJ1-6	TRBV6-5	ASSSTAYNSPLH
.	TRBJ1-5	TRBV7-9	ASSLELTGISIQPQH
.	TRBJ1-1	TRBV28	ASSLYDVTPEAF
.	TRBJ1-1	TRBV9	ASSSPRGGDTEAF
TRBD1	TRBJ2-1	TRBV18	ASSHGTGKIGEQF
TRBD1	TRBJ1-2	TRBV19	ASRQGGGYT
.	TRBJ2-3	TRBV19	ANLKSGSLSSTDTQY
TRBD2	TRBJ2-6	TRBV5-1	ASSLAAIWTSGRALNYGANVLT
TRBD2	TRBJ2-5	TRBV7-9	ASSLFASGQETQY
TRBD2	TRBJ2-5	TRBV5-1	ASSFPEGPSSGRGQETQY
.	TRBJ2-1	TRBV7-3	ASSSGRINEQF
.	TRBJ2-2	TRBV18	ASSPHKTGELF
.	TRBJ1-5	TRBV30	AWSGTENQPQH
.	TRBJ2-3	TRBV10-3	AISASADTQY
.	TRBJ2-5	TRBV28	ASSLAVETQY
.	TRBJ1-5	TRBV4-1	ASSQVWGPENQPQH
.	TRBJ1-5	TRBV6-6	ASSYGGANQPQH
.	TRBJ1-1	TRBV14	ASSGFQGTNTEAF
.	TRBJ2-3	TRBV15	ATSRVGDATDTQY
.	TRBJ2-1	TRBV7-9	ASSSKGNLYNEQF
TRBD2	TRBJ2-1	TRBV5-1	ASSLVTSGLGEQF
TRBD2	TRBJ2-7	TRBV29-1	SVVGSGGSGSYEQY
.	TRBJ2-5	TRBV25-1	ASRRGKETQY
.	TRBJ2-1	TRBV27	ASREAAYNEQF
.	TRBJ2-1	TRBV14	ASSQVRETVGREQF
TRBD1	TRBJ2-4	TRBV6-1	ASEIDRVGNIQY
.	TRBJ2-7	TRBV7-1	ASSSLALSSYEQY
TRBD1	TRBJ2-7	TRBV5-1	ASSWDRGYEQY
.	TRBJ1-1	TRBV11-2	ASSLGQGQAF
TRBD1	TRBJ2-7	TRBV5-4	ASSSGGAAVAYEQY
.	TRBJ2-5	TRBV4-3	ASSQGLQETQY
TRBD1	TRBJ1-2	TRBV9	ASSQATGFDGYT
.	.	TRBV9	ASSPRTAPYPRTYEQY
.	TRBJ1-2	TRBV28	ASRQAGTYINYGYT
.	TRBJ1-1	TRBV5-5	ASSLSGVETYMNTEAF
TRBD2	TRBJ2-1	TRBV5-8	ASSPILAGAWNEQF
.	TRBJ1-2	TRBV6-5	ASKPQGSSYT
.	TRBJ2-2	TRBV19	ASSQDAGELF
.	TRBJ2-4	TRBV19	AGADSKNIQY